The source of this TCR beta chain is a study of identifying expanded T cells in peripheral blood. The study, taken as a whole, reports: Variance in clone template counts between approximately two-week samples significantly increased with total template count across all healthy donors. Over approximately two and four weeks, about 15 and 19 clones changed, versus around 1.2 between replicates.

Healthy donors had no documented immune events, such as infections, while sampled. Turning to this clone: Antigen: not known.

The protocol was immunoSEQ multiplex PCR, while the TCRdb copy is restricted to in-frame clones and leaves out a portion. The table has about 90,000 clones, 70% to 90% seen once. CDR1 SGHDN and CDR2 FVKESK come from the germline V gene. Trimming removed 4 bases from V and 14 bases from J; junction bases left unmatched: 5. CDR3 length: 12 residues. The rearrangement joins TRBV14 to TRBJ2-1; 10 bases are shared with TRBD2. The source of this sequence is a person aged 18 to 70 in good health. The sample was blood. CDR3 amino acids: CASSPQRGGKFF. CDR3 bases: TGTGCCAGCAGCCCGCAGCGGGGGGGGAAGTTCTTC.